Below, one T cell receptor beta chain is given with its context. Measured with immunoSEQ multiplex PCR; TCRdb has only the in-frame clones, and not every one. Among 92,000 or so clones listed, approximately 80% were seen once. This entry is derived from a study of OX40 agonist ivuxolimab in advanced cancers. The TCR originated in an adult with an advanced solid tumor such as melanoma, head and neck, liver or kidney cancer. Specimen: CD4+ or CD8+ T cells sorted from blood, collected in a trial of the OX40 agonist ivuxolimab.

This CDR3 reads CASSRYSGGLGNEQFF. Here the CDR3 DNA reads TGTGCCAGCAGCCGATATAGCGGGGGTTTGGGCAATGAGCAGTTCTTC. This chain links TRBV7-2 with TRBJ2-1; 9 positions agree with TRBD2. Germline CDR1 and CDR2: SGHTA and FQGNSA. There are 16 residues in the CDR3. V gave up 5 bases and J gave up 6 bases; unmatched junction bases: 11. The whole variable domain, remainder taken from reference TRBV7-2 and TRBJ2-1, is GAGVSQSPSNKVTEKGKDVELRCDPISGHTALYWYRQSLGQGLEFLIYFQGNSAPDKSGLPSDRFSAERTGGSVSTLTIQRTQQEDSAVYLCASSRYSGGLGNEQFFGPGTRLTVL.